These T cell receptor beta chains were read from a single sample in a study of radiation and T cells in renal cell carcinoma. Method: immunoSEQ multiplex PCR; TCRdb's copy keeps in-frame clones and lacks some. The sample holds approximately 150,000 clones, about 86% seen once. Sequencing was performed on blood, taken from a patient whose treatment included radiotherapy and nephrectomy. The receptors derive from a woman in her forties or fifties with renal cell carcinoma. Each CDR3 is given with its conserved first and last residue. The D gene is left open where the match is weak. Clone sizes are given selectively: once, few, many, or a class where the clone is expanded.

CDR3	DNA	size	D	J	V
CASSLGITSGPYMGELFF	TGCGCCAGCAGCTTGGGAATTACTAGCGGCCCTTATATGGGGGAGCTGTTTTTT	.	TRBD2	TRBJ2-2	TRBV5-1
CASSLDGRGETQYF	TGTGCCAGCAGTTTAGACGGGAGAGGAGAGACCCAGTACTTC	.	.	TRBJ2-5	TRBV27
CASSLGPAGTGNEKLFF	TGTGCCAGCAGCTTAGGACCGGCCGGGACAGGAAATGAAAAACTGTTTTTT	.	TRBD1	TRBJ1-4	TRBV7-2
CASSTGSYEQYF	TGTGCCAGCAGTACAGGGTCTTACGAGCAGTACTTC	.	.	TRBJ2-7	TRBV6-1
CASSEEALRVTETEAFF	TGTGCCAGCAGTGAAGAGGCTCTGAGGGTAACGGAAACTGAAGCTTTCTTT	.	.	TRBJ1-1	TRBV6-1
CSARIYYEQYF	TGCAGTGCTAGGATATACTACGAGCAGTACTTC	once	.	TRBJ2-7	TRBV20-1
CASSSGTGVIYEQYF	TGTGCCAGCAGCTCGGGGACGGGGGTTATCTACGAGCAGTACTTC	.	.	TRBJ2-7	TRBV5-4
CATERQGVPNGYTF	TGTGCCACCGAACGACAGGGGGTACCGAATGGCTACACCTTC	.	TRBD1	TRBJ1-2	TRBV28
CASRNQPQHF	TGCGCCAGCCGAAATCAGCCCCAGCATTTT	few	.	TRBJ1-5	TRBV10-1
CASSPSGAYEQYF	TGTGCCAGTAGCCCCTCGGGAGCCTACGAGCAGTACTTC	.	.	TRBJ2-7	TRBV19
CASSPGSRSGANVLTF	TGCGCCAGCAGCCCTGGATCCCGCTCTGGGGCCAACGTCCTGACTTTC	.	.	TRBJ2-6	TRBV5-1
CASSLPVRGRRLETQYF	TGTGCCAGCAGCCTACCCGTCAGGGGGCGTAGATTAGAGACCCAGTACTTC	.	TRBD1	TRBJ2-5	TRBV7-9
CASSPQIRDRNNEQFF	TGTGCCAGCTCACCACAAATCCGGGACAGAAACAATGAGCAGTTCTTC	.	TRBD1	TRBJ2-1	TRBV18
CSAPRGYTF	TGCAGTGCCCCCCGTGGCTACACCTTC	few	.	TRBJ1-2	TRBV20-1
CATTLGDGRNEQFF	TGTGCCACCACCCTCGGCGATGGTCGCAATGAGCAGTTCTTC	.	.	TRBJ2-1	TRBV10-3
CASLRRGGKYNEQFF	TGTGCCAGCCTCAGACGGGGGGGGAAATACAATGAGCAGTTCTTC	.	TRBD2	TRBJ2-1	TRBV6-5
CASSSEGFDNQPQHF	TGTGCCAGCAGTAGTGAAGGGTTTGACAATCAGCCCCAGCATTTT	once	.	TRBJ1-5	TRBV2
CASRTGALEPDQPQHF	TGTGCCAGTAGAACAGGGGCACTAGAACCAGATCAGCCCCAGCATTTT	.	TRBD1	TRBJ1-5	TRBV19
CASSPSNTIYF	TGTGCCAGCAGTCCTAGCAACACCATATATTTT	once	.	TRBJ1-3	TRBV28
CASSLDRVSADYNEQFF	TGTGCCAGCAGCTTAGATCGGGTGTCGGCGGACTACAATGAGCAGTTCTTC	.	.	TRBJ2-1	TRBV11-3
CASSELSGAGETQYF	TGTGCCAGCAGTGAATTGTCGGGGGCCGGGGAGACCCAGTACTTC	.	.	TRBJ2-5	TRBV25-1
CASSRNQIFQETQYF	TGTGCCAGCAGCCGAAACCAGATATTCCAAGAGACCCAGTACTTC	.	.	TRBJ2-5	TRBV11-2
CASSPTGAWEKLFF	TGTGCCAGCTCGCCTACAGGGGCTTGGGAAAAACTGTTTTTT	.	TRBD1	TRBJ1-4	TRBV18
CASSEMGGNQPQHF	TGTGCCAGCAGCGAGATGGGGGGGAATCAGCCCCAGCATTTT	.	.	TRBJ1-5	TRBV7-2
CASSTIRYEQYF	TGTGCCAGCAGTACTATCCGATACGAGCAGTACTTC	.	.	TRBJ2-7	TRBV28
CASSWNGAYEQYF	TGTGCCAGCAGCTGGAACGGAGCCTACGAGCAGTACTTC	.	.	TRBJ2-7	TRBV28
CASMSRANVLTF	TGTGCCAGTATGAGCAGGGCCAACGTCCTGACTTTC	.	.	TRBJ2-6	TRBV19
CASSEEGRRRRYGYTF	TGTGCCAGCAGTGAAGAAGGCAGGCGGCGGCGCTATGGCTACACCTTC	.	.	TRBJ1-2	TRBV6-1
CASSRDRRNTIYF	TGCGCCAGCAGCCGGGACAGGCGGAACACCATATATTTT	.	TRBD1	TRBJ1-3	TRBV5-1
CASRDDVGGKLFF	TGCGCCAGCAGAGACGACGTCGGCGGAAAACTGTTTTTT	.	.	TRBJ1-4	TRBV10-1
CASSRTETKMNTEAFF	TGTGCCAGCTCCAGGACAGAGACTAAAATGAACACTGAAGCTTTCTTT	.	.	TRBJ1-1	TRBV28
CASSPYRESNGYTF	TGTGCCAGCAGCCCCTACAGGGAGTCAAATGGCTACACCTTC	.	.	TRBJ1-2	TRBV7-9
CASSPAEVAKNIQYF	TGTGCCAGCAGTCCAGCTGAGGTAGCCAAAAACATTCAGTACTTC	.	.	TRBJ2-4	TRBV7-2
CASTYVGLASNEQFF	TGTGCCAGCACCTATGTAGGACTAGCGTCAAATGAGCAGTTCTTC	.	TRBD2	TRBJ2-1	TRBV27
CASSLRGTANSGNTIYF	TGTGCCAGCAGTTTGAGGGGTACAGCAAACTCTGGAAACACCATATATTTT	.	.	TRBJ1-3	TRBV28
CAWSVGQLYNQPQHF	TGTGCCTGGAGTGTCGGACAGCTTTACAATCAGCCCCAGCATTTT	.	.	TRBJ1-5	TRBV30
CAISEVLGGGTEAFF	TGTGCCATCAGTGAGGTGTTGGGGGGGGGAACTGAAGCTTTCTTT	.	.	TRBJ1-1	TRBV10-3
CASSVETGDYYGYTF	TGTGCCAGCAGCGTAGAAACAGGTGATTACTATGGCTACACCTTC	once	.	TRBJ1-2	TRBV9
CASSYLTGTGPGEQYF	TGTGCCAGCTCTTATCTCACCGGGACAGGGCCGGGCGAGCAGTACTTC	.	TRBD1	TRBJ2-7	TRBV18
CASSQGGSGVRGNQPQHF	TGTGCCAGCAGCCAAGGAGGCAGCGGGGTTAGAGGGAATCAGCCCCAGCATTTT	.	.	TRBJ1-5	TRBV4-2
CASSDGQGKNIQYF	TGCGCCAGCAGTGACGGGCAGGGCAAAAACATTCAGTACTTC	.	.	TRBJ2-4	TRBV10-1
CAWSMSGTKFYGYTF	TGTGCCTGGAGTATGTCGGGCACTAAGTTCTATGGCTACACCTTC	.	.	TRBJ1-2	TRBV30
CASSRTGTTAYEQYF	TGTGCCAGCAGTCGTACCGGGACAACGGCCTACGAGCAGTACTTC	.	.	TRBJ2-7	TRBV11-1
CASDGYTF	TGTGCCAGCGATGGCTACACCTTC	.	.	TRBJ1-2	TRBV6-1
CASSLDRGWSPLHF	TGTGCCAGCAGCTTAGACAGGGGTTGGTCACCCCTCCACTTT	few	TRBD1	TRBJ1-6	TRBV7-9